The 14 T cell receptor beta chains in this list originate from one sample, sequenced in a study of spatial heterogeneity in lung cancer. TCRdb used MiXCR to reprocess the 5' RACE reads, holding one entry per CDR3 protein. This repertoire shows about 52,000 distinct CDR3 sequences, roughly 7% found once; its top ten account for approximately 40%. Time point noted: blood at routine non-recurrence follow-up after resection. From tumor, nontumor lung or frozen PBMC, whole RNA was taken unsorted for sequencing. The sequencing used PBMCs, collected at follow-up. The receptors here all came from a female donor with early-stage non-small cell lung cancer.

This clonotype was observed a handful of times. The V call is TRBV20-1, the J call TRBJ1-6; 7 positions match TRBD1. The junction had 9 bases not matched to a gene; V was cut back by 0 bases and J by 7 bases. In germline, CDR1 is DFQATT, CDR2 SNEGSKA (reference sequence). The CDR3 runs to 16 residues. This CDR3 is CSAREEGASWNSPLHF. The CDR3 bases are TGCAGTGCTAGAGAAGAGGGGGCGAGTTGGAATTCACCCCTCCACTTT.

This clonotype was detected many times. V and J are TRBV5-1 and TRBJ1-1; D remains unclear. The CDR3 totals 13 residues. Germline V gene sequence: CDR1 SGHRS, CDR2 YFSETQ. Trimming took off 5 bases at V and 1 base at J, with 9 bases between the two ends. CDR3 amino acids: CASRTDGNTEAFF. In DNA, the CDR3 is TGCGCCAGCAGAACAGACGGGAACACTGAAGCTTTCTTT.

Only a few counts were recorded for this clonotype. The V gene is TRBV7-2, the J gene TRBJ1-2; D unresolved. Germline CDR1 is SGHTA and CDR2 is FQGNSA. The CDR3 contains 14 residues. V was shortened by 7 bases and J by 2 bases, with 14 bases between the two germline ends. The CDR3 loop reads CASKVGLANYGYTF. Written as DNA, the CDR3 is TGTGCCAGCAAAGTCGGGCTCGCGAACTATGGCTACACCTTC.

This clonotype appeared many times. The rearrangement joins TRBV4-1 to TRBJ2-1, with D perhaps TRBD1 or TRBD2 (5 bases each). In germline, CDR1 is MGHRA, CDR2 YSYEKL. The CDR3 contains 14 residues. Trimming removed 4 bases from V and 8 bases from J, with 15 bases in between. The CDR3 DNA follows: TGCGCCAGCAGCCGAGATCAGGGAGACTATGAGCAGTTCTTC. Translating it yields CASSRDQGDYEQFF.

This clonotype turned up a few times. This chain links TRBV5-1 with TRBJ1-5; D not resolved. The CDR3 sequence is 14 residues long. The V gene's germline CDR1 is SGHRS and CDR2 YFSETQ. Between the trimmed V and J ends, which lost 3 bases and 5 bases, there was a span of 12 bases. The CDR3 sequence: CASSWNGPDQPQHF. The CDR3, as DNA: TGCGCCAGCAGCTGGAATGGCCCCGATCAGCCCCAGCATTTT.

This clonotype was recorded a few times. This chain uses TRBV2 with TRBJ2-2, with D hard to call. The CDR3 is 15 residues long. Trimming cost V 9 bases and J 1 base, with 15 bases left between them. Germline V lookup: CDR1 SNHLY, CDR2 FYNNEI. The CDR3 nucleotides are TGTGCCAGTAATCAGGTACCGATGAACACCGGGGAGCTGTTTTTT. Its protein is CASNQVPMNTGELFF.

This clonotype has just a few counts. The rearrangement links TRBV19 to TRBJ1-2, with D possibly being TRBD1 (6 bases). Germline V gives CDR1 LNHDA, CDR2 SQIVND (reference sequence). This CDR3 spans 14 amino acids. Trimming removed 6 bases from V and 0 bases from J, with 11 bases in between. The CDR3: CASRNRETNYGYTF. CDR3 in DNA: TGTGCCAGTAGAAACAGGGAAACTAACTATGGCTACACCTTC.

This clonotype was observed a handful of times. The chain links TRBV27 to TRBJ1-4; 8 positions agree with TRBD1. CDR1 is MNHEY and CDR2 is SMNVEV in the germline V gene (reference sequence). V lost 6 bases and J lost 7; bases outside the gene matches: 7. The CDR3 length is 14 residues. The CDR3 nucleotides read TGTGCCAGCAGCACGGACAGGGAGGGTGAAAAACTGTTTTTT. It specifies CASSTDREGEKLFF.

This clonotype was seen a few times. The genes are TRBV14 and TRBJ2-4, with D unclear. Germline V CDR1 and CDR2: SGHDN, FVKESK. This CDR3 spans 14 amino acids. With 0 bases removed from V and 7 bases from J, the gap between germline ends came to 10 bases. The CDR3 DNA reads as TGTGCCAGCAGCCAAGATCTCCAGAGGAACATTCAGTACTTC. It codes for CASSQDLQRNIQYF.

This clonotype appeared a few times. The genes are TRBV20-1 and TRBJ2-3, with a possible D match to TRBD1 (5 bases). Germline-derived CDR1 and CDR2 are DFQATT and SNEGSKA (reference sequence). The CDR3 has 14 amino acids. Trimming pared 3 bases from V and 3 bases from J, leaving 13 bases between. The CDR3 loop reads CSASLTSGTDTQYF. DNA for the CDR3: TGCAGTGCTAGTCTTACCTCAGGGACAGATACGCAGTATTTT.

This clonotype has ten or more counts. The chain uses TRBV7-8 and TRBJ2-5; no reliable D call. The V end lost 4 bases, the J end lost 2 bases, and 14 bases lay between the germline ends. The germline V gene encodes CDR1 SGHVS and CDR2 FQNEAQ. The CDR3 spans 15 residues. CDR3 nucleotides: TGTGCCAGCAGCTCCTCCCCCGGGCAGCAAGAGACCCAGTACTTC. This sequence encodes CASSSSPGQQETQYF. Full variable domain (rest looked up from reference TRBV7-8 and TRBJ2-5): GAGVSQSPRYKVAKRGQDVALRCDPISGHVSLFWYQQALGQGPEFLTYFQNEAQLDKSGLPSDRFFAERPEGSVSTLKIQRTQQEDSAVYLCASSSSPGQQETQYFGPGTRLLVL.

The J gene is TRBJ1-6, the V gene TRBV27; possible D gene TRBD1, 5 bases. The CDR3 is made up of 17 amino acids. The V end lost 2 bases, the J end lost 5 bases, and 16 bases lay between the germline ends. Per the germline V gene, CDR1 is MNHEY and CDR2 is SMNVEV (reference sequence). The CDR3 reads CASSLKAGQGNNSPLHF. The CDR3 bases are TGTGCCAGCAGTTTAAAGGCCGGGCAGGGTAATAATTCACCCCTCCACTTT.

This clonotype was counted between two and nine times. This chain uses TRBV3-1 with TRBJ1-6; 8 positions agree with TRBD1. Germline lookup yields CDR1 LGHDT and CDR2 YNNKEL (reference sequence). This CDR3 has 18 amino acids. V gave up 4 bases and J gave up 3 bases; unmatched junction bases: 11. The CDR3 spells CASSPLGDRPDYNSPLHF. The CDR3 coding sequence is TGTGCCAGCAGCCCACTCGGGGACAGGCCTGACTATAATTCACCCCTCCACTTT.

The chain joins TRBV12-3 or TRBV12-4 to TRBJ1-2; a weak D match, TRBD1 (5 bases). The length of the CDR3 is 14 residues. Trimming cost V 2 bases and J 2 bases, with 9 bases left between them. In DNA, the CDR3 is TGTGCCAGCAGTTTATCGGCAGGGAACTATGGCTACACCTTC. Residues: CASSLSAGNYGYTF.